The 27 T cell receptor beta chains presented below share a single source sample, sequenced in a study of blood T cell repertoires in COVID-19. TCRdb's copy holds only in-frame clones and misses some; the assay was immunoSEQ multiplex PCR. The sample records about 70,000 clones, about 88% being singletons. Sequences were obtained from peripheral blood. All receptors derive from a man between 65 and 85 years old with active COVID-19.

The chain joins TRBV3-1 (or the pseudogene TRBV3-2) to TRBJ1-6; tentative D call: TRBD1 (5 bases). The V end lost 4 bases, the J end lost 7 bases, and 17 bases lay between the germline ends. The germline gives CDR1 LGHDT, CDR2 YNNKEL (reference sequence). The length of the CDR3 is 16 residues. CDR3 nucleotide sequence: TGTGCCAGCAGCCCCGTTGGCAGGGCGAGCAATTCACCCCTCCACTTT. Protein: CASSPVGRASNSPLHF.

The chain recombines TRBV21-1 with TRBJ1-2; TRBD1, the table's D call, lacks a check against the DNA. TRBV21-1 is reported as a pseudogene. The CDR3 length is 13 residues. CDR3 sequence: CASREDRHYGYTF. CDR3 nucleotide sequence: TGTGCCAGCAGGGAGGACAGGCACTATGGCTACACCTTC.

This clone showed up just once. The rearrangement uses TRBV19 and TRBJ2-3; a possible D gene is TRBD2 (5 bases). This CDR3 contains 17 residues. Germline CDR1 is LNHDA and CDR2 is SQIVND (reference sequence). V was shortened by 1 base and J by 0 bases, with 14 bases between the two germline ends. CDR3 coding DNA: TGTGCCAGTAGTATAGTGGCCCCGCGGGCCAGCACAGATACGCAGTATTTT. Protein product: CASSIVAPRASTDTQYF.

The chain couples TRBV18 to TRBJ2-7; D might be TRBD1 (6 bases). This CDR3 is 17 amino acids long. Germline V lookup: CDR1 KGHSH, CDR2 LQKENI. Trimming stripped 3 bases from V and 0 bases from J, with 18 bases between. The CDR3 is CASSPPPTGPHSYEQYF. The CDR3 nucleotides are TGTGCCAGCTCACCCCCCCCGACAGGCCCCCACTCCTACGAGCAGTACTTC. The variable domain in full, completed from reference TRBV18 and TRBJ2-7, reads NAGVMQNPRHLVRRRGQEARLRCSPMKGHSHVYWYRQLPEEGLKFMVYLQKENIIDESGMPKERFSAEFPKEGPSILRIQQVVRGDSAAYFCASSPPPTGPHSYEQYFGPGTRLTVT.

The chain recombines TRBV5-1 with TRBJ2-7; 10 bases agree with TRBD2. After removal of 4 bases from V and 3 bases from J, the junction contained 4 bases not matched to a gene. CDR1 SGHRS and CDR2 YFSETQ come from the germline V gene. The CDR3 runs to 14 residues. CDR3 residues: CASSPVAGGYEQYF. DNA for the CDR3: TGCGCCAGCAGCCCGGTAGCGGGGGGCTACGAGCAGTACTTC.

V is TRBV30 and J is TRBJ1-1; D is uncertain. This CDR3 is 12 amino acids long. The V and J ends lost 0 bases and 0 bases respectively, with 2 bases between them. Looked up from germline, CDR1 is GTSNPN and CDR2 is SVGIG (reference sequence). CDR3 in DNA: TGTGCCTGGAGTGTCATGAACACTGAAGCTTTCTTT. This sequence encodes CAWSVMNTEAFF.

This chain links TRBV7-8 with TRBJ2-1, with TRBD2 matching over 9 bases. J lost 6 bases, V lost 5 bases, and 8 bases had no gene match. Germline V CDR1 and CDR2: SGHVS, FQNEAQ. This CDR3 is 15 amino acids long. CDR3 DNA sequence: TGTGCCAGCAGCCCCCTAGCGGGATGGGGCAATGAGCAGTTCTTC. Translation gives CASSPLAGWGNEQFF.

The genes are TRBV9 and TRBJ2-1; a weak D match, TRBD2 (6 bases). The CDR3 sequence is 15 residues long. The V end was cut by 3 bases, the J end by 7 bases, with 17 bases between. Germline V gene sequence: CDR1 SGDLS, CDR2 YYNGEE. This CDR3 reads CASSGGTLGGNEQFF. The CDR3 coding sequence is TGTGCCAGCAGCGGCGGGACTCTGGGTGGGAATGAGCAGTTCTTC.

This chain connects TRBV12-3 or TRBV12-4 to TRBJ1-3; D call uncertain. There are 13 residues in the CDR3. V dropped 3 bases and J dropped 0 bases, with 3 bases sitting between them. CDR3 protein: CASSFGSGNTIYF. Written as DNA, the CDR3 is TGTGCCAGCAGTTTCGGCTCTGGAAACACCATATATTTT.

This clone has a handful of counts. V gene TRBV4-2 combines with J gene TRBJ2-5, with D unresolved. The CDR3 runs 15 residues. The V and J ends lost 2 bases and 4 bases respectively, with 14 bases between them. Germline V gene data show CDR1 as LGHNA and CDR2 as YNFKEQ. The CDR3 nucleotides read TGTGCCAGCAGCCAAAATCCCGCGGCCCTAGAGACCCAGTACTTC. Its translation is CASSQNPAALETQYF.

The chain employs TRBV6-1 and TRBJ1-2; 8 bases fit TRBD1. J was trimmed by 0 bases and V by 6 bases; bases with no gene match: 6. Germline V gene lookup returns CDR1 MNHNS and CDR2 SASEGT. The CDR3 runs 15 residues. CDR3 in DNA: TGTGCCAGCAGGGTTGGGGACAGGTCTAACTATGGCTACACCTTC. Its protein product is CASRVGDRSNYGYTF.

The J gene is TRBJ2-2, the V gene TRBV3-1 (or the pseudogene TRBV3-2), with TRBD2 identical over 9 bases. The CDR3 is 16 amino acids. Germline-derived CDR1 and CDR2 are LGHDT and YNNKEL (reference sequence). V lost 4 bases, J lost 4 bases, and 7 bases stayed unmatched. CDR3 coding DNA: TGTGCCAGCAGCCTTGGGACTAGCCGGGGCACCGGGGAGCTGTTTTTT. Its protein is CASSLGTSRGTGELFF.

This clone came up once. The chain links TRBV24-1 to TRBJ2-1; TRBD2 might be the D (6 bases). In germline, CDR1 is KGHDR, CDR2 SFDVKD. The CDR3 has 18 residues. The V gene lost 0 bases and the J gene lost 0 bases, with 14 bases spanning the gap. This chain's CDR3 is CATSDLGTDTSSYNEQFF. The CDR3, as DNA: TGTGCCACCAGTGATTTGGGGACTGACACGAGCTCCTACAATGAGCAGTTCTTC.

This clone appeared a few times. The chain couples TRBV5-6 to TRBJ2-5, with a tentative D call TRBD1 (6 bases). Trimming shortened V by 4 bases and J by 4 bases, and 17 bases separated the two germline ends. The length of the CDR3 is 15 residues. Germline values: CDR1 SGHDT, CDR2 YYEEEE. CDR3 loop: CASSLRGRGGETQYF. CDR3 in DNA: TGTGCCAGCAGCCTGCGAGGGAGAGGGGGAGAGACCCAGTACTTC.

The chain is built from TRBV19 and TRBJ2-3, with 7 bases matching TRBD2. Germline lookup yields CDR1 LNHDA and CDR2 SQIVND (reference sequence). This CDR3 region has 14 residues. The trim removed 10 bases at V and 2 bases at J, leaving 9 bases unmatched. The DNA for the CDR3 is TGTGCCACCCAGCGGGGCCACCTCACAGATACGCAGTATTTT. Encoded protein: CATQRGHLTDTQYF.

The V call is TRBV19, the J call TRBJ1-5; no clear D gene. Germline CDR1 reads LNHDA; CDR2 reads SQIVND (reference sequence). V dropped 10 bases and J dropped 2 bases, with 9 bases sitting between them. The CDR3 extends over 12 amino acids. The CDR3 region is CATDKGNQPQHF. The CDR3 DNA is TGTGCCACAGACAAGGGCAATCAGCCCCAGCATTTT.

The chain joins TRBV12-3 or TRBV12-4 to TRBJ2-2; D call uncertain. V was pared by 2 bases and J by 2 bases, with 3 bases between. This CDR3 spans 13 amino acids. The CDR3 loop is CASSLTNTGELFF. In DNA form, the CDR3 reads TGTGCCAGCAGTTTAACTAACACCGGGGAGCTGTTTTTT.

This chain joins TRBV10-3 and TRBJ1-1, with D tentatively TRBD1 (5 bases). CDR3 length: 15 amino acids. Germline CDR1 is ENHRY and CDR2 is SYGVKD. Trimming stripped 2 bases from V and 0 bases from J, with 10 bases between. CDR3 loop: CAISEGQNLNTEAFF. CDR3 DNA: TGTGCCATCAGTGAGGGACAAAACCTGAACACTGAAGCTTTCTTT.

The gene calls are TRBV4-2 and TRBJ2-3; 7 bases are a match to TRBD1. CDR1 is LGHNA, CDR2 YNFKEQ, per germline. This CDR3 spans 14 amino acids. The ends lost 2 bases at V and 4 bases at J; junction bases unmatched: 3. The CDR3 DNA reads as TGTGCCAGCAGCCAAAGGGGGCGGGCAGATACGCAGTATTTT. This codes for CASSQRGRADTQYF.

For the CDR3, the DNA is TGCGCCAGCAGCCGGACAGGCCCCCAAGAGACCCAGTACTTC. It is translated as CASSRTGPQETQYF. This chain uses TRBV5-1 with TRBJ2-5; 7 positions agree with TRBD1. Germline-derived CDR1 and CDR2 are SGHRS and YFSETQ. V was pared by 4 bases and J by 1 base, with 4 bases of the junction left unmatched. This CDR3 has 14 residues.

This clone has a handful of counts. This chain joins TRBV7-6 and TRBJ2-7; TRBD2 matches 7 bases. V shed 1 base, J shed 7 bases, and the junction held 1 base outside the gene matches. Germline V gives CDR1 SGHVS, CDR2 FNYEAQ. The CDR3 is 12 residues long. In nucleotides, the CDR3 is TGTGCCAGCAGCTTAGGGGAGGGGGAGCAGTACTTC. Translation gives CASSLGEGEQYF.

The rearrangement joins TRBV5-4 to TRBJ2-5; D is perhaps TRBD2 (6 bases). The CDR3 covers 14 residues. V shed 4 bases and J shed 0 bases, with 10 bases lying between them. The V gene's germline CDR1 is SGHNT and CDR2 YYREEE (reference sequence). The CDR3, as DNA: TGTGCCAGCAGCCGTGGGGGGTACCAAGAGACCCAGTACTTC. This encodes CASSRGGYQETQYF.

This clone was counted a few times. The gene calls are TRBV24-1 and TRBJ2-5; 8 bases match TRBD2. This CDR3 comprises 15 residues. Germline CDR1 and CDR2: KGHDR and SFDVKD. Germline trimming cut 3 bases from V and 4 bases from J; bases unmatched to any gene: 6. CDR3 sequence reads: CATSDPRGGAETQYF. In DNA form, the CDR3 reads TGTGCCACCAGTGATCCCCGGGGGGGGGCAGAGACCCAGTACTTC.

The chain carries TRBV28 and TRBJ2-2; tentative D call: TRBD1 (5 bases). The CDR3 runs 14 residues. V was pared by 8 bases and J by 0 bases, with 10 bases between. The germline V gene encodes CDR1 MDHEN and CDR2 SYDVKM. The CDR3 nucleotides read TGTGCCAGCCGGCCCAGGGCGAACACCGGGGAGCTGTTTTTT. Encoded protein: CASRPRANTGELFF.

This clone came up once. The chain carries TRBV7-3 and TRBJ2-4; 8 bases match TRBD2. V lost 5 bases to trimming and J lost 7 bases; unmatched junction nucleotides: 4. Germline loops: CDR1 SGHTA, CDR2 FQGTGA. The CDR3 is made up of 13 amino acids. The CDR3 sequence: CASSPGLANIQYF. The CDR3 nucleotides read TGTGCCAGCAGCCCCGGACTAGCCAACATTCAGTACTTC.

The CDR3 loop reads CASSSSSYEQYF. CDR3 DNA: TGTGCCAGCAGCTCGAGCTCCTACGAGCAGTACTTC. The rearrangement joins TRBV5-6 to TRBJ2-7; D unresolved. CDR3 size: 12 residues. Trimming left V 3 bases short and J 0 bases short, with 4 bases between. Germline lookup yields CDR1 SGHDT and CDR2 YYEEEE.

This clone was seen only a few times. The chain couples TRBV5-4 to TRBJ1-2, with D unclear. Trimming took off 2 bases at V and 2 bases at J, with 13 bases between the two ends. This CDR3 contains 15 residues. Germline V gene sequence: CDR1 SGHNT, CDR2 YYREEE (reference sequence). CDR3 residues: CASSLIGVPNYGYTF. CDR3 nucleotide sequence: TGTGCCAGCAGCTTAATAGGAGTACCCAACTATGGCTACACCTTC.